This passage covers 26 T cell receptor beta chains from one sample sequenced in a study of regulatory T cells in long-lasting Graves disease. Building the TCR beta libraries relied on iRepertoire HTBI primers, and CDR3 regions underwent Arm-PCR. TCRdb independently ran MiXCR on the multiplex PCR reads; one entry per CDR3 protein. This table holds 510,000 or so distinct CDR3 sequences, about 12% found once. This sample's time point: newly diagnosed GD, antithyroid drugs for less than 3 months. The TCR library was prepared using RNA isolated from PBMCs. These data also featured in a second study, about T cells in Graves' hyperthyroidism and ophthalmopathy.

The sequenced sample was peripheral blood mononuclear cells (PBMCs), obtained at new diagnosis, from a patient treated with antithyroid drugs. These receptors were taken from a woman aged 25 to 39 with Graves disease.

This clonotype was seen a handful of times. This chain joins TRBV25-1 and TRBJ1-2; no reliable D call. CDR3 length equals 14 residues. The germline gives CDR1 MGHDK, CDR2 SYGVNS. V lost 1 base, J lost 4 bases, and 10 bases lay in between. The CDR3: CASSELGPPYGYTF. CDR3 coding DNA: TGTGCCAGCAGTGAATTGGGTCCACCCTATGGCTACACCTTC.

Ten or more counts support this clonotype. V is TRBV27 and J is TRBJ2-7, with TRBD2 identical over 7 bases. CDR1 MNHEY and CDR2 SMNVEV come from the germline V gene (reference sequence). V was pared by 7 bases and J by 2 bases, with 8 bases of the junction left unmatched. The CDR3 extends over 14 amino acids. The CDR3 bases are TGTGCCAGCAAGGTCCTAGCGGAAACCTACGAGCAGTACTTC. Protein product: CASKVLAETYEQYF.

On this clonotype: This clone may be a read error of a much larger clone one base away. This sequence joins TRBV6-9 and TRBJ1-1; maybe TRBD1 (5 bases). Trimming shortened V by 4 bases and J by 5 bases, and 26 bases separated the two germline ends. The CDR3 totals 18 residues. CDR1 MNHGY and CDR2 SVAAGI come from the germline V gene. The CDR3 DNA sequence: TGTGCCAGCAGTTTCCCTAACCCTGCGACAGCCCTTGGAACTGAAGCTTTCTTT. This translates into CASSFPNPATALGTEAFF.

This clonotype was picked up a small number of times. The rearrangement joins TRBV12-3 or TRBV12-4 to TRBJ1-3, with 9 bases fitting TRBD1. This CDR3 is 16 amino acids long. V shed 6 bases and J 2 bases; nucleotides not matched to a gene: 8. The CDR3 sequence: CASSQLGQGTGNTIYF. CDR3 DNA: TGTGCCAGCAGCCAATTGGGACAGGGAACTGGAAACACCATATATTTT.

A remark on this clonotype: A read error may explain this, as a much larger clone is one base away. Likely a read error: the CDR3 ends without its conserved phenylalanine or tryptophan. The chain couples TRBV5-1 to TRBJ2-1; unclear D gene. V was cut by 0 bases and J by 10 bases, with 11 bases left in between. CDR3 length: 13 residues. In germline, CDR1 is SGHRS, CDR2 YFSETQ. The CDR3 bases are TGCGCCAGCAGCTTGGACCGGGTTCTCGAGCAGTTCTCC. The encoded protein is CASSLDRVLEQFS.

The rearrangement links TRBV2 to TRBJ1-1; no definite D call. CDR3 size: 13 residues. The V gene lost 5 bases and the J gene lost 0 bases, with 7 bases spanning the gap. In germline, CDR1 is SNHLY, CDR2 FYNNEI. CDR3 region: CASSTTMNTEAFF. The CDR3 nucleotides are TGTGCCAGCAGTACTACGATGAACACTGAAGCTTTCTTT.

This clonotype was found many times. The gene calls are TRBV11-2 and TRBJ1-3; D unclear. The V end was cut by 1 base, the J end by 0 bases, with 7 bases between. Looked up from germline, CDR1 is SGHAT and CDR2 is FQNNGV. The CDR3 has 15 residues. The CDR3 DNA is TGTGCCAGCAGCTTAGTTATGAGCTCTGGAAACACCATATATTTT. Its translation is CASSLVMSSGNTIYF.

This clonotype turned up a few times. CDR3 residues: CAISDPERYNEQFF. For the CDR3, the DNA is TGTGCCATCAGTGATCCGGAAAGGTACAATGAGCAGTTCTTC. The V gene is TRBV10-3, the J gene TRBJ2-1, with D uncertain. The germline gives CDR1 ENHRY, CDR2 SYGVKD. V lost 3 bases and J 4 bases, leaving 10 bases between the germline ends. This CDR3 has 14 amino acids.

Concerning this clonotype itself: A much larger clone differs by one base, so this may be a read error. The chain employs TRBV6-2 or TRBV6-3 and TRBJ1-1; 8 bases match TRBD1. In germline, CDR1 is MNHEY, CDR2 SVGEGT. V was clipped by 6 bases and J by 4 bases; unmatched bases: 10. The CDR3 length is 15 residues. CDR3 bases: TGTGCCAGCAGGCCCTCACAGGGGGGGAGCACTGAAGCTTTCTTT. This sequence encodes CASRPSQGGSTEAFF.

This clonotype was seen at least ten times. CDR3 DNA: TGTGCCAGCAGCCCCACAGGGTTTCCGAATCAGCAGTTCTTC. Protein product: CASSPTGFPNQQFF. This chain uses TRBV11-2 with TRBJ2-1; D perhaps matches TRBD1 (6 bases). In germline, CDR1 is SGHAT, CDR2 FQNNGV. This CDR3 spans 14 amino acids. V was cut by 5 bases and J by 11 bases, with 19 bases left in between.

For the CDR3, the DNA is TGTGCCAGTAGTGTCCGGCAGAGGCGGGAGCCCCAGCATTTT. It is translated as CASSVRQRREPQHF. This chain links TRBV19 with TRBJ1-5, with D uncertain. The CDR3 totals 14 residues. Germline CDR1 is LNHDA and CDR2 is SQIVND (reference sequence). The ends were cut back, 5 bases at V and 8 bases at J, with 16 bases in the middle.

The chain recombines TRBV5-1 with TRBJ2-1; 9 bases map to TRBD2. There are 14 residues in the CDR3. V shed 2 bases and J 8 bases; nucleotides not matched to a gene: 5. From germline, CDR1 is SGHRS and CDR2 YFSETQ. This CDR3 is CASSFSGSIYEQFF. The CDR3 nucleotides are TGCGCCAGCAGCTTTAGCGGGAGTATCTATGAGCAGTTCTTC.

The J gene is TRBJ1-4, the V gene TRBV6-1, with 10 positions matching TRBD1. This CDR3 has 15 amino acids. Germline V gives CDR1 MNHNS, CDR2 SASEGT. With 4 bases clipped from V and 7 bases from J, the junction kept 6 bases outside the gene matches. CDR3 coding DNA: TGTGCCAGCAGTGCACCGGGACAGGGGAGTGAAAAACTGTTTTTT. Translated, it gives CASSAPGQGSEKLFF.

The table lists this clonotype with many counts. The chain combines TRBV7-2 with TRBJ1-1; D perhaps matches TRBD1 (6 bases). Germline CDR1 and CDR2: SGHTA and FQGNSA. The CDR3 spans 17 residues. V lost 1 base to trimming and J lost 5 bases, with 20 bases between them. The CDR3, as DNA: TGTGCCAGCAGCTTAGAGGATGACAGGCTTGTGTTGACTGAAGCTTTCTTT. This gives the protein CASSLEDDRLVLTEAFF. The variable domain in full, completed from reference TRBV7-2 and TRBJ1-1, reads GAGVSQSPSNKVTEKGKDVELRCDPISGHTALYWYRQSLGQGLEFLIYFQGNSAPDKSGLPSDRFSAERTGGSVSTLTIQRTQQEDSAVYLCASSLEDDRLVLTEAFFGQGTRLTVV.

This clonotype has a handful of counts. This chain joins TRBV4-3 and TRBJ2-1, with D tentatively TRBD2 (5 bases). Trimming took 4 bases from V and 5 from J, leaving 15 bases between them. The CDR3 length is 15 residues. CDR1 and CDR2 from the germline V gene are LGHNA and YSLEER. The CDR3 region is CASSLASGSNNEQFF. DNA of the CDR3: TGCGCCAGCAGCCTCGCGAGCGGATCGAACAATGAGCAGTTCTTC.

This clonotype was counted at least ten times. The chain links TRBV11-2 to TRBJ2-1, with 14 positions matching TRBD2. After removal of 5 bases from V and 3 bases from J, the junction contained 18 bases not matched to a gene. Looked up from germline, CDR1 is SGHAT and CDR2 is FQNNGV. The CDR3 spans 21 residues. CDR3 coding DNA: TGTGCCAGCAGCCGTACCGGGACTAGCGGGAGACGGGGCGAATACTACAATGAGCAGTTCTTC. It translates to CASSRTGTSGRRGEYYNEQFF.

This clonotype was recorded at least ten times. The V gene is TRBV2, the J gene TRBJ2-2; TRBD1 aligns across 7 bases. CDR3 length: 15 amino acids. J gave up 1 base and V 7 bases, and 6 bases lay outside the gene matches. Germline V CDR1 and CDR2: SNHLY, FYNNEI. The CDR3 loop reads CASMYRGLNTGELFF. Here the CDR3 DNA reads TGTGCCAGCATGTACAGGGGCCTGAACACCGGGGAGCTGTTTTTT.

Ten or more counts support this clonotype. The chain recombines TRBV30 with TRBJ2-5; D uncertain. The CDR3 spans 15 residues. Trimming took off 3 bases at V and 1 base at J, with 15 bases between the two ends. From germline, CDR1 is GTSNPN and CDR2 SVGIG (reference sequence). The CDR3 loop reads CAWSAGNPGQETQYF. The CDR3 DNA follows: TGTGCCTGGAGCGCCGGTAATCCCGGCCAAGAGACCCAGTACTTC.

This clonotype was seen ten or more times. The gene calls are TRBV19 and TRBJ1-2; D possibly corresponds to TRBD1 (5 bases). The germline CDR1 and CDR2 sequences are LNHDA and SQIVND (reference sequence). V gave up 3 bases and J gave up 2 bases, with 10 bases separating them. The CDR3 loop spans 14 amino acids. CDR3 in amino acids: CASSMRQINYGYTF. Here the CDR3 DNA reads TGTGCCAGTAGTATGCGACAGATCAACTATGGCTACACCTTC.

This clonotype was counted between two and nine times. The chain couples TRBV14 to TRBJ2-1; D may be TRBD2 (5 bases). V shed 7 bases and J shed 1 base, with 14 bases lying between them. Germline assignment: CDR1 SGHDN and CDR2 FVKESK. This CDR3 comprises 15 residues. Here the CDR3 reads CASTEGESSYNEQFF. For the CDR3, the DNA is TGTGCCAGCACCGAGGGAGAGAGTTCCTACAATGAGCAGTTCTTC.

Ten or more counts support this clonotype. This chain connects TRBV6-1 to TRBJ2-1; 8 bases agree with TRBD2. The CDR3 extends over 18 amino acids. CDR1 is MNHNS, CDR2 SASEGT, per germline. The V gene end was trimmed by 4 bases and the J gene end by 2 bases; junction bases not matched to a gene: 13. The CDR3 here is CASSALAGPTKPYNEQFF. In nucleotides, the CDR3 is TGTGCCAGCAGTGCCTTAGCGGGACCAACGAAACCCTACAATGAGCAGTTCTTC.

This sequence joins TRBV19 and TRBJ1-1; no firm D call. The germline V gene encodes CDR1 LNHDA and CDR2 SQIVND (reference sequence). The V end lost 7 bases, the J end lost 4 bases, and 13 bases lay between the germline ends. This CDR3 comprises 13 residues. The CDR3 here is CASTAQRSTEAFF. The DNA for the CDR3 is TGTGCCAGTACCGCCCAGAGGAGCACTGAAGCTTTCTTT.

This clonotype was detected many times. This chain uses TRBV2 with TRBJ2-2, with D perhaps TRBD1 (6 bases). V was shortened by 1 base and J by 3 bases, with 9 bases between the two germline ends. The germline CDR1 and CDR2 sequences are SNHLY and FYNNEI. The CDR3 loop spans 15 amino acids. Written as DNA, the CDR3 is TGTGCCAGCAGTGAAGGGACAGCTTACACCGGGGAGCTGTTTTTT. Translation: CASSEGTAYTGELFF.

At least ten counts were recorded for this clonotype. This rearrangement joins TRBV27 to TRBJ1-1; 9 bases agree with TRBD1. Losses at the gene ends were 6 bases for V and 5 bases for J; bases not matched to a gene: 7. Germline V lookup: CDR1 MNHEY, CDR2 SMNVEV (reference sequence). The CDR3 contains 14 residues. CDR3 residues: CASRYTGGRTEAFF. The DNA of the CDR3 is TGTGCCAGCAGGTACACAGGGGGCCGAACTGAAGCTTTCTTT.

This clonotype was counted only a few times. The chain couples TRBV7-9 to TRBJ1-2; 10 bases agree with TRBD1. Germline V gene data show CDR1 as SEHNR and CDR2 as FQNEAQ (reference sequence). The CDR3 is made up of 14 amino acids. Trimming removed 0 bases from V and 7 bases from J; junction bases left unmatched: 2. The CDR3 here is CASSLAGQGSGYTF. The CDR3 region has the DNA TGTGCCAGCAGCTTAGCGGGACAGGGGAGTGGCTACACCTTC. Using reference TRBV7-9 and TRBJ1-2 for the parts outside the CDR3, the full variable domain is DTGVSQNPRHKITKRGQNVTFRCDPISEHNRLYWYRQTLGQGPEFLTYFQNEAQLEKSRLLSDRFSAERPKGSFSTLEIQRTEQGDSAMYLCASSLAGQGSGYTFGSGTRLTVV.

This clonotype was seen only a few times. The V call is TRBV5-4, the J call TRBJ2-7; 11 bases are a match to TRBD1. Germline V CDR1 and CDR2: SGHNT, YYREEE (reference sequence). The CDR3 spans 15 residues. V was pared by 4 bases and J by 4 bases, with 7 bases of the junction left unmatched. In DNA, the CDR3 is TGTGCCAGCAGCGGAGGACAGGGGGCGATTTACGAGCAGTACTTC. As protein: CASSGGQGAIYEQYF. The whole variable domain, filled in from reference TRBV5-4 and TRBJ2-7, reads ETGVTQSPTHLIKTRGQQVTLRCSSQSGHNTVSWYQQALGQGPQFIFQYYREEENGRGNFPPRFSGLQFPNYSSELNVNALELDDSALYLCASSGGQGAIYEQYFGPGTRLTVT.